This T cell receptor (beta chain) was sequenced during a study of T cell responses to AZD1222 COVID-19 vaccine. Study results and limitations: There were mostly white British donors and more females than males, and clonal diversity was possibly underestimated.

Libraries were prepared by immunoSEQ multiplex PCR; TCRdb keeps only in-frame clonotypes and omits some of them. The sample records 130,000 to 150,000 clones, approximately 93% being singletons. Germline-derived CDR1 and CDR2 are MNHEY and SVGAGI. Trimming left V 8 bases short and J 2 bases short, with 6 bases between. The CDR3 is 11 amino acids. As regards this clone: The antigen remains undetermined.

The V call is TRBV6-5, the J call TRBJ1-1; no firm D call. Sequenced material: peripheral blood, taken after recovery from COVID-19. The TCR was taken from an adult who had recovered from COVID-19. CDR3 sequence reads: CASARNTEAFF. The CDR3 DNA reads TGTGCCAGCGCCAGAAACACTGAAGCTTTCTTT.